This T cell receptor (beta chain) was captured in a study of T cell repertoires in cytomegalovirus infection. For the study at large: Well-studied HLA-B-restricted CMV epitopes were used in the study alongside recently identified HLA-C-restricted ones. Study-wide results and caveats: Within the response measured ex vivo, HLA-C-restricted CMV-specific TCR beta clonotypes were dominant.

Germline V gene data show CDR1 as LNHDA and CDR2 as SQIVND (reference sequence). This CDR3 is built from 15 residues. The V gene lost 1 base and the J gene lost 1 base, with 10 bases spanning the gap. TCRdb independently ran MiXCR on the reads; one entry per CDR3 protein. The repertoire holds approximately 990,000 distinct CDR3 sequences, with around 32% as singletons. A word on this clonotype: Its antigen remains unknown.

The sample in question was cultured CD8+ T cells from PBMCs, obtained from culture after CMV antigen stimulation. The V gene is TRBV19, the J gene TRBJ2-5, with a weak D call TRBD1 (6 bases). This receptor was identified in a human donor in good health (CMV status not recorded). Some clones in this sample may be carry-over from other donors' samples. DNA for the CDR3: TGTGCCAGTAGTATAGGGACAGACTCCCAAGAGACCCAGTACTTC. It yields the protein CASSIGTDSQETQYF.